A selection of T cell receptor beta chains follows, all from one sample in a study of blood T cell repertoires in COVID-19. Repertoires were generated with immunoSEQ multiplex PCR, while TCRdb's copy carries only in-frame clones and drops some. The sample includes around 120,000 clones, approximately 83% of them seen just once. Source material: peripheral blood. The receptors shown here come from a man at least 80 years old with acute or convalescent COVID-19. Each CDR3 is given with its conserved first and last residue. A D gene is named only where the DNA matches it firmly. Clone sizes are given selectively: once, few, many, or a class where the clone is expanded.

NA	TRBV10-3	TRBJ2-3	NA	CAISETGGSTDTQYF	TGTGCCATCAGTGAGACAGGTGGGAGCACAGATACGCAGTATTTT
NA	TRBV7-3	TRBJ2-3	few	CASSQLEANSTDTQYF	TGTGCCAGCAGCCAGCTTGAAGCGAATAGCACAGATACGCAGTATTTT
TRBD1	TRBV6-4	TRBJ2-1	NA	CASSVAGQAINEQFF	TGTGCCAGCAGTGTGGCGGGACAGGCGATTAATGAGCAGTTCTTC
NA	TRBV28	TRBJ2-7	NA	CASSSPPSREQYF	TGTGCCAGCAGTTCTCCCCCTAGCCGGGAGCAGTACTTC
NA	TRBV5-1	TRBJ1-1	NA	CASSLALNTEAFF	TGCGCCAGCAGCTTGGCCTTGAACACTGAAGCTTTCTTT
NA	TRBV30	TRBJ2-2	few	CAWSGQAPSELFF	TGTGCCTGGAGTGGACAGGCCCCGTCAGAGCTGTTTTTT
NA	TRBV7-9	TRBJ1-3	few	CASSLGQLRNTIYF	TGTGCCAGCAGCTTAGGCCAACTCCGAAACACCATATATTTT
NA	TRBV7-6	TRBJ2-1	NA	CASRLIQGINNNEQFF	TGTGCCAGCAGGCTCATACAGGGAATCAACAACAATGAGCAGTTCTTC
NA	TRBV19	TRBJ1-2	NA	CASSIVTGNYGYTF	TGTGCCAGTAGTATAGTCACAGGGAACTATGGCTACACCTTC
NA	TRBV19	TRBJ2-5	few	CATSRAFQETQYF	TGTGCCACCAGCAGGGCCTTCCAAGAGACCCAGTACTTC
NA	TRBV19	TRBJ2-1	NA	CASKGDTDNEQFF	TGTGCCAGTAAGGGGGACACTGACAATGAGCAGTTCTTC
NA	TRBV28	TRBJ1-5	NA	CASSLLVTYSNQPQHF	TGTGCCAGCAGTTTATTGGTCACCTATAGCAATCAGCCCCAGCATTTT
TRBD1	TRBV10-3	TRBJ2-7	NA	CAISESKGQGYEQYF	TGTGCCATCAGTGAGTCAAAGGGACAGGGGTACGAGCAGTACTTC
NA	TRBV7-2	TRBJ1-3	NA	CASSFNAGAGNTIYF	TGTGCCAGCAGCTTTAACGCAGGGGCTGGAAACACCATATATTTT
NA	TRBV27	TRBJ1-2	NA	CASSLSNEMTGYGYTF	TGTGCCAGCAGTTTATCTAACGAAATGACAGGTTATGGCTACACCTTC
TRBD2	TRBV19	TRBJ2-2	NA	CASLVLAGTGELFF	TGTGCCAGTTTAGTCTTAGCGGGCACCGGGGAGCTGTTTTTT
NA	TRBV11-2	TRBJ2-1	NA	CASNSNPSYNEQFF	TGTGCCAGCAACTCTAATCCCTCCTACAATGAGCAGTTCTTC
TRBD2	TRBV27	TRBJ2-3	NA	CASSFSAGDFVDTQYF	TGTGCCAGCAGTTTTTCGGCGGGAGATTTTGTAGATACGCAGTATTTT
TRBD2	TRBV10-3	TRBJ2-3	once	CAIRGPSGSIADTQYF	TGTGCCATCAGGGGGCCTAGCGGGAGTATCGCAGATACGCAGTATTTT
TRBD1	TRBV6-1	TRBJ1-6	NA	CASSEQGANNSPLHF	TGTGCCAGCAGTGAACAGGGGGCCAATAATTCACCCCTCCACTTT
NA	TRBV6-2/TRBV6-3	TRBJ2-1	NA	CASSLLYNEQFF	TGTGCCAGCAGCCTTCTGTACAATGAGCAGTTCTTC
TRBD1	TRBV24-1	TRBJ2-6	NA	CATSDRQGSGANVLTF	TGTGCCACCAGTGACAGACAGGGGAGCGGGGCCAACGTCCTGACTTTC
TRBD1	TRBV19	TRBJ1-2	NA	CASNPGQGNYGYTF	TGTGCCAGTAACCCGGGACAGGGCAACTATGGCTACACCTTC
NA	TRBV28	TRBJ1-4	NA	CASSDPGTRAGKLFF	TGTGCCAGCAGTGACCCCGGGACACGGGCGGGAAAACTGTTTTTT
NA	TRBV2	TRBJ2-7	NA	CASTLAPLYEQYF	TGTGCCAGCACCCTAGCTCCCCTATACGAGCAGTACTTC
NA	TRBV6-5	TRBJ1-1	NA	CASKNRDGTEAFF	TGTGCCAGCAAGAACAGGGATGGCACTGAAGCTTTCTTT
TRBD1	TRBV18	TRBJ1-5	NA	CASSPVTGGQPQHF	TGTGCCAGCTCACCAGTCACAGGGGGGCAGCCCCAGCATTTT
NA	TRBV6-5	TRBJ1-2	once	CASNPRHYGYTF	TGTGCCAGCAATCCGCGTCACTATGGCTACACCTTC
NA	TRBV19	TRBJ2-1	NA	CASSGPYGFITEQFF	TGTGCCAGTAGTGGTCCCTACGGGTTCATAACGGAGCAGTTCTTC
TRBD2	TRBV15	TRBJ2-1	NA	CATSRDRTAGALEQFF	TGTGCCACCAGCAGAGATCGAACAGCGGGAGCTCTTGAGCAGTTCTTC
NA	TRBV19	TRBJ2-1	NA	CASSINPGSAYNEQFF	TGTGCCAGTAGTATAAATCCGGGATCCGCCTACAATGAGCAGTTCTTC
NA	TRBV10-3	TRBJ1-2	few	CAISEDRNYGYTF	TGTGCCATCAGTGAAGATAGAAACTATGGCTACACCTTC
NA	TRBV7-7	TRBJ2-1	NA	CASSPEPGNNEQFF	TGTGCCAGCAGCCCGGAGCCAGGGAACAATGAGCAGTTCTTC
TRBD1	TRBV10-3	TRBJ1-3	few	CAISDRDRVPGNTIYF	TGTGCCATCAGTGACCGGGACAGGGTTCCTGGAAACACCATATATTTT
NA	TRBV6-2/TRBV6-3	TRBJ1-2	NA	CASSYNNGGGYTF	TGTGCCAGCAGTTATAATAACGGAGGGGGCTACACCTTC
NA	TRBV6-5	TRBJ1-1	NA	CASSYSYRTEAFF	TGTGCCAGCAGTTACTCATACAGGACTGAAGCTTTCTTT
TRBD1	TRBV29-1	TRBJ2-5	NA	CSVGMTGVEEETQYF	TGCAGCGTTGGGATGACAGGGGTGGAAGAAGAGACCCAGTACTTC
TRBD1	TRBV6-6	TRBJ1-5	NA	CASRSTGIGNQPQHF	TGTGCCAGCAGATCGACAGGGATAGGCAATCAGCCCCAGCATTTT
TRBD1	TRBV7-9	TRBJ1-2	NA	CASSLAGTGNRNYGYTF	TGTGCCAGCAGCTTAGCCGGGACAGGGAACCGTAACTATGGCTACACCTTC
TRBD2	TRBV28	TRBJ2-2	NA	CASSLREGSGGELFF	TGTGCCAGCAGTTTGCGGGAGGGCTCGGGCGGGGAGCTGTTTTTT
NA	TRBV5-1	TRBJ1-1	NA	CASSPDLLGDTEAFF	TGCGCCAGCAGCCCGGACCTTTTGGGAGACACTGAAGCTTTCTTT
TRBD1	TRBV2	TRBJ1-5	NA	CASSNGGTGALPQHF	TGTGCCAGCTCCAATGGGGGGACAGGGGCCCTGCCCCAGCATTTT
TRBD1	TRBV6-5	TRBJ1-3	NA	CASSDTGVAGNTIYF	TGTGCCAGCAGCGACACAGGGGTAGCTGGAAACACCATATATTTT
NA	TRBV7-2	TRBJ2-7	NA	CASSLVPTGSDPGYEQYF	TGTGCCAGCAGCTTAGTCCCCACAGGGTCGGATCCTGGCTACGAGCAGTACTTC
NA	TRBV9	TRBJ1-1	NA	CASSVKPQGTSSGEAFF	TGTGCCAGCAGCGTAAAACCCCAGGGGACGTCGAGTGGTGAAGCTTTCTTT
TRBD1	TRBV4-1	TRBJ1-4	NA	CASSQGQGAPNEKLFF	TGCGCCAGCAGCCAGGGACAGGGGGCTCCTAATGAAAAACTGTTTTTT
NA	TRBV7-3	TRBJ2-1	NA	CASSSHDWNNEQFF	TGTGCCAGCAGCTCCCACGACTGGAACAATGAGCAGTTCTTC
NA	TRBV5-4	TRBJ1-1	NA	CASSKVTSEAFF	TGTGCCAGCAGTAAAGTTACTTCTGAAGCTTTCTTT
NA	TRBV7-9	TRBJ2-7	NA	CATAEGYEQYF	TGTGCCACCGCCGAGGGTTACGAGCAGTACTTC
NA	TRBV5-1	TRBJ1-6	NA	CASSLDGRTENSPLHF	TGCGCCAGCAGCTTGGATGGGAGGACGGAGAATTCACCCCTCCACTTT
NA	TRBV3-1/TRBV3-2	TRBJ1-2	few	CASSQARAANYGYTF	TGTGCCAGCAGCCAAGCGAGGGCAGCCAACTATGGCTACACCTTC
TRBD2	TRBV7-3	TRBJ2-1	NA	CASSLRLAGDISNEQFF	TGTGCCAGCAGCTTACGGCTAGCGGGGGACATATCCAATGAGCAGTTCTTC
NA	TRBV20-1	TRBJ1-4	NA	CSARTNEKLFF	TGCAGTGCTCGTACAAATGAAAAACTGTTTTTT
NA	TRBV9	TRBJ2-2	NA	CASSAVTGELFF	TGTGCCAGCAGCGCAGTGACCGGGGAGCTGTTTTTT
NA	TRBV12-3/TRBV12-4	TRBJ1-2	NA	CASTLGGIYGYTF	TGTGCCAGCACCCTGGGGGGGATCTATGGCTACACCTTC
NA	TRBV7-9	TRBJ1-4	NA	CASSLQRSGADEKLFF	TGTGCCAGCAGCTTACAAAGGTCAGGGGCCGACGAAAAACTGTTTTTT
NA	TRBV9	TRBJ1-1	NA	CASSVATGSTEAFF	TGTGCCAGCAGCGTAGCTACGGGGAGCACTGAAGCTTTCTTT
TRBD1	TRBV2	TRBJ1-1	NA	CASTFTRQGEAFF	TGTGCCAGCACATTCACACGACAGGGTGAAGCTTTCTTT
TRBD2	TRBV5-1	TRBJ2-7	NA	CASNLAGAPYEQYF	TGCGCCAGCAACCTAGCGGGGGCCCCCTACGAGCAGTACTTC